This T cell receptor beta chain emerged from a study of tumor-infiltrating lymphocytes in oesophageal squamous cell carcinoma. This CDR3 is built from 15 residues. The germline V gene has CDR1 SGHTA and CDR2 FQGNSA. Turning to this clonotype: Just one base apart from a much larger clone, this may be a read error.

In TCRdb, the PCR reads were re-called with MiXCR into one record per CDR3 protein. Counted here are some 20,000 distinct CDR3 sequences, 50% occurring once; the ten biggest clones make up 23%. The chain uses TRBV7-2 and TRBJ2-1; no firm D call. The end of the DNA is better explained by TRBJ2-7, so the J call may be wrong. This TCR was recovered from a male donor with esophageal squamous cell carcinoma. Sequencing used esophageal tumor tissue. The CDR3 DNA reads TGTGCCAGCAGCTTATACTCCGGAACCTACAATGAGCAGTACTTC. Its translation is CASSLYSGTYNEQYF.